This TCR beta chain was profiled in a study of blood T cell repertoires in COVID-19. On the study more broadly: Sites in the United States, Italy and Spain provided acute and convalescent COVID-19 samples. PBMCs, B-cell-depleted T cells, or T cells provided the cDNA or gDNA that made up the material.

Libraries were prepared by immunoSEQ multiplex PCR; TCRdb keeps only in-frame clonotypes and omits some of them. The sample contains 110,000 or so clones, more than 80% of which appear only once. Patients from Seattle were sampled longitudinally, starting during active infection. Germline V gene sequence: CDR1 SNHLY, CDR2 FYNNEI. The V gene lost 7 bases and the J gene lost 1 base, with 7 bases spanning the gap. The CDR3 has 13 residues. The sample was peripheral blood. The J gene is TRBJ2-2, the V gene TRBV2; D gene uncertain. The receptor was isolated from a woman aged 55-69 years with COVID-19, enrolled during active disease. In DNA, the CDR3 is TGTGCCAGCAACGTCGGGAACACCGGGGAGCTGTTTTTT. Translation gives CASNVGNTGELFF. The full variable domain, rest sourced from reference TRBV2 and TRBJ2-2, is EPEVTQTPSHQVTQMGQEVILRCVPISNHLYFYWYRQILGQKVEFLVSFYNNEISEKSEIFDDQFSVERPDGSNFTLKIRSTKLEDSAMYFCASNVGNTGELFFGEGSRLTVL.